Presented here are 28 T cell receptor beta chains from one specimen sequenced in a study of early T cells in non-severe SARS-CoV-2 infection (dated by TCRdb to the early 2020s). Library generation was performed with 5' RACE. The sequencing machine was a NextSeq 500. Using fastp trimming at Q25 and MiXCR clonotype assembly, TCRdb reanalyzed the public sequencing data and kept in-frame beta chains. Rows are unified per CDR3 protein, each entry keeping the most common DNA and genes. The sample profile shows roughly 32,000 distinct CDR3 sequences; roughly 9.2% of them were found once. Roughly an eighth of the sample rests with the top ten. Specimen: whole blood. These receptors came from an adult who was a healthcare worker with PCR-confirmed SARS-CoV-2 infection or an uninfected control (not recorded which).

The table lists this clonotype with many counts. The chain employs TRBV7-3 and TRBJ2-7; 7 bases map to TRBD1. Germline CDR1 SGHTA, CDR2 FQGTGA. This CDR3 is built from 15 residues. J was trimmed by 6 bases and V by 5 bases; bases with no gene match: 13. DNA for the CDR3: TGTGCCAGCAGCCCCGAGACAGGGTGGAGATCCGAGCAGTACTTC. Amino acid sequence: CASSPETGWRSEQYF.

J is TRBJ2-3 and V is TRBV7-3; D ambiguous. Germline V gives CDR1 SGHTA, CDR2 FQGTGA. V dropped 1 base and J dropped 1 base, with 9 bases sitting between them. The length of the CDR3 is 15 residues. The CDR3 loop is CASSLSLVGTDTQYF. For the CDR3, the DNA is TGTGCCAGCAGCTTAAGTCTGGTAGGCACAGATACGCAGTATTTT.

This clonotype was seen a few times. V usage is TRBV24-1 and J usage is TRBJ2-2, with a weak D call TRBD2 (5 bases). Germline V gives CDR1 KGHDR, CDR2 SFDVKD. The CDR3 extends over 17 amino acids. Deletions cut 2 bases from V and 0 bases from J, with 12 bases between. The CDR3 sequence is CATSDWRNNANTGELFF. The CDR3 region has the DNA TGTGCCACCAGTGATTGGAGGAACAACGCGAACACCGGGGAGCTGTTTTTT.

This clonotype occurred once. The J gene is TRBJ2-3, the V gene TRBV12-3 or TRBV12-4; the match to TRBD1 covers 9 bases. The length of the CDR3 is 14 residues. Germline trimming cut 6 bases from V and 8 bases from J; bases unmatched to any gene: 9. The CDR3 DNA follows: TGTGCCAGCAGACCGGGACAGGGCCTCACTACGCAGTATTTT. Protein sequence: CASRPGQGLTTQYF.

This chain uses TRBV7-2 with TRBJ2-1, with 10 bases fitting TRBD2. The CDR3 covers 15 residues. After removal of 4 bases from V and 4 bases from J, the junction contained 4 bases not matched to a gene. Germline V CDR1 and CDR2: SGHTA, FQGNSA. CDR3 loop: CASSSLSGGYNEQFF. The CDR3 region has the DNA TGTGCCAGCAGCTCTCTTAGCGGGGGGTACAATGAGCAGTTCTTC.

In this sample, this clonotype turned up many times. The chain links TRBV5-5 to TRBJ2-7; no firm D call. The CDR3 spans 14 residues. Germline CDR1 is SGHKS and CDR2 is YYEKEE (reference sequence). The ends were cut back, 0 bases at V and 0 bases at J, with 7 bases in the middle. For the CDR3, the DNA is TGTGCCAGCAGCTTGGTCGGCACCTCCTACGAGCAGTACTTC. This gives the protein CASSLVGTSYEQYF.

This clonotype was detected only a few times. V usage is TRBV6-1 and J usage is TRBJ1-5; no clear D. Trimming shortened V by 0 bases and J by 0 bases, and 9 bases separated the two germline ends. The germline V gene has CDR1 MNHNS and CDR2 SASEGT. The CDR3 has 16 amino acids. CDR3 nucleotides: TGTGCCAGCAGTGAAGCGAGGGCCTATAGCAATCAGCCCCAGCATTTT. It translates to CASSEARAYSNQPQHF.

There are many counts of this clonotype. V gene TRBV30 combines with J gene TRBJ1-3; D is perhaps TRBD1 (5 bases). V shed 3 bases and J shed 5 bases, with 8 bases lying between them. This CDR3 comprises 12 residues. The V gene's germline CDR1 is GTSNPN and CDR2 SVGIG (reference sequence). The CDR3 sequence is CAWRPGRNTIYF. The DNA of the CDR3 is TGTGCCTGGAGACCAGGGAGAAACACCATATATTTT.

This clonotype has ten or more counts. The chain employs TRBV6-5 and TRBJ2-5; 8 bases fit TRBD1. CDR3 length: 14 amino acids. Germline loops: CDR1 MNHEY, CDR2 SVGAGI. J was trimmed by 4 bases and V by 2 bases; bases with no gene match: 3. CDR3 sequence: CASSYGQGGETQYF. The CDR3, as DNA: TGTGCCAGCAGTTACGGACAGGGTGGAGAGACCCAGTACTTC.

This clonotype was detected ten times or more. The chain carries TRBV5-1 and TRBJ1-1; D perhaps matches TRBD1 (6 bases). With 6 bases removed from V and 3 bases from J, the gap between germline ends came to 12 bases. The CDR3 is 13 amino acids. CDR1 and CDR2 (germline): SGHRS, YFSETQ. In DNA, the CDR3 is TGCGCCAGCAACAGGGATCACGACACTGAAGCTTTCTTT. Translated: CASNRDHDTEAFF.

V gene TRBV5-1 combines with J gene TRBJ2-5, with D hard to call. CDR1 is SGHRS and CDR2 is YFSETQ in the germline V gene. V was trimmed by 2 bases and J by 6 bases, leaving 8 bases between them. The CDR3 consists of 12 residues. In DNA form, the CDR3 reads TGCGCCAGCAGCTTAGCGCCGAAGACCCAGTACTTC. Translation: CASSLAPKTQYF. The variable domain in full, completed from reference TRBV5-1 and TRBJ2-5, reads KAGVTQTPRYLIKTRGQQVTLSCSPISGHRSVSWYQQTPGQGLQFLFEYFSETQRNKGNFPGRFSGRQFSNSRSEMNVSTLELGDSALYLCASSLAPKTQYFGPGTRLLVL.

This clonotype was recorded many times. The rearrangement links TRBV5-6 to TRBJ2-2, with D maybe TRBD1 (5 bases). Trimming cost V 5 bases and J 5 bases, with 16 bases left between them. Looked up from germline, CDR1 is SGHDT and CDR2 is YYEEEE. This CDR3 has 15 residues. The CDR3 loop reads CASSSVRGWTGELFF. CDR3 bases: TGTGCCAGCAGTTCAGTAAGGGGTTGGACCGGGGAGCTGTTTTTT.

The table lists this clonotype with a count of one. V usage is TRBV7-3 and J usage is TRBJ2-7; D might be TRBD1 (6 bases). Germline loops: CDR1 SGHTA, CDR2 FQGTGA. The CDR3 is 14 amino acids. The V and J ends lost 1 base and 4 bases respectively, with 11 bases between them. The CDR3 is CASSLMGAHYEQYF. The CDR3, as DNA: TGTGCCAGCAGCTTAATGGGGGCGCATTACGAGCAGTACTTC.

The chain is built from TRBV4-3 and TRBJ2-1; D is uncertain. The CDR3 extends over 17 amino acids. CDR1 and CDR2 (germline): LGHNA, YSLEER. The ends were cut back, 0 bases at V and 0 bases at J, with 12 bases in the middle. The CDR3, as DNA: TGCGCCAGCAGCCAAGATCTGGTCAGGAGCTCCTACAATGAGCAGTTCTTC. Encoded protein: CASSQDLVRSSYNEQFF.

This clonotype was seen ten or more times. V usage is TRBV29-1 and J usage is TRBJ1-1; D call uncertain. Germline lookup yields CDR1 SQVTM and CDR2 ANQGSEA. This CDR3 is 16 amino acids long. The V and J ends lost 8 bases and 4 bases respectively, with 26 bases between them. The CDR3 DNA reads TGCAGCACTTCTACCCGGATTTCGAGTCTAGGCACTGAAGCTTTCTTT. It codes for CSTSTRISSLGTEAFF.

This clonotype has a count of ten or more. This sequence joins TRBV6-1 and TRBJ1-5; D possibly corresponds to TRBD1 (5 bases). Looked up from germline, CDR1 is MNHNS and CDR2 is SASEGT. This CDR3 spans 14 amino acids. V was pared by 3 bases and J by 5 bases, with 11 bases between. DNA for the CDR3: TGTGCCAGCAGTGAGCACAGGTCGTATCAGCCCCAGCATTTT. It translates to CASSEHRSYQPQHF.

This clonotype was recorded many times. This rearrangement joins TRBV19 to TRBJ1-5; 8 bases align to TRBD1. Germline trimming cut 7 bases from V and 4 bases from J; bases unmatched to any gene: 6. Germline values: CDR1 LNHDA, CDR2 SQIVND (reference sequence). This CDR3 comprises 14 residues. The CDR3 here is CASTRTGWNQPQHF. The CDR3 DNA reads TGTGCCAGTACGAGGACAGGGTGGAATCAGCCCCAGCATTTT.

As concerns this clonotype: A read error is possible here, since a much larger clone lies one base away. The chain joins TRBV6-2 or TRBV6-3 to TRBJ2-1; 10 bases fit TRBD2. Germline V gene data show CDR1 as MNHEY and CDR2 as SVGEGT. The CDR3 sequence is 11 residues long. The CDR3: CVITSGVEQFF. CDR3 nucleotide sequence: TGTGTCATAACTAGCGGGGTTGAGCAGTTCTTC.

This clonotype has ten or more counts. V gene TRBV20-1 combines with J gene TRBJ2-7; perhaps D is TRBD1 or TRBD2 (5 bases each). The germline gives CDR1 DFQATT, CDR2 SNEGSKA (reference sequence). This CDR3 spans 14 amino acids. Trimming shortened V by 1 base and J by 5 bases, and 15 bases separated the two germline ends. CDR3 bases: TGCAGTGCTAGAGGCAGGGCGGCCGGGGACGAGCAGTACTTC. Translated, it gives CSARGRAAGDEQYF.

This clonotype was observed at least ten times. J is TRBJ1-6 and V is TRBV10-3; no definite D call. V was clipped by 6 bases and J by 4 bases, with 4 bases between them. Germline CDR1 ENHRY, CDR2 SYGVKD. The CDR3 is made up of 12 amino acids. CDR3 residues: CAIRGYNSPLHF. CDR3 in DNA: TGTGCCATCAGAGGATATAATTCACCCCTCCACTTT.

The CDR3 region has the DNA TGTGCCAGCAGCTTACAGCTAGCGAACACAGATACGCAGTATTTT. Translated: CASSLQLANTDTQYF. The rearrangement joins TRBV7-9 to TRBJ2-3; D is possibly TRBD2 (6 bases). Germline assignment: CDR1 SEHNR and CDR2 FQNEAQ (reference sequence). This CDR3 has 15 residues. V lost 2 bases and J 2 bases, leaving 11 bases between the germline ends.

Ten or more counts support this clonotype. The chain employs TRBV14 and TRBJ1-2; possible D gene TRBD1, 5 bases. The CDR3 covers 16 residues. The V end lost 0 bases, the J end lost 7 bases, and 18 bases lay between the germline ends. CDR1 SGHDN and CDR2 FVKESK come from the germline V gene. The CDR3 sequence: CASSQDIPGRPVGYTF. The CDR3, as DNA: TGTGCCAGCAGCCAAGATATCCCAGGGAGGCCGGTTGGCTACACCTTC.

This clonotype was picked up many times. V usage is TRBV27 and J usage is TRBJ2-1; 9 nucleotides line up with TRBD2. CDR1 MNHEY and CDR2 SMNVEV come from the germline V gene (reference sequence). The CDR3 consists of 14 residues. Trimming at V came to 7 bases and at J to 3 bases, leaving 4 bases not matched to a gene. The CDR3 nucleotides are TGTGCCAGCACCCGCGGGGGGGGCTACAATGAGCAGTTCTTC. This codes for CASTRGGGYNEQFF.

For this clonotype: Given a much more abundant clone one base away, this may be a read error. The chain's CDR3 is CPSSSNFRGNTIYF. In DNA, the CDR3 is TGTCCCAGCAGTTCTAACTTCCGCGGAAACACCATATATTTT. This chain links TRBV11-2 with TRBJ1-3; no clear D. CDR3 length equals 14 residues. Germline loops: CDR1 SGHAT, CDR2 FQNNGV.

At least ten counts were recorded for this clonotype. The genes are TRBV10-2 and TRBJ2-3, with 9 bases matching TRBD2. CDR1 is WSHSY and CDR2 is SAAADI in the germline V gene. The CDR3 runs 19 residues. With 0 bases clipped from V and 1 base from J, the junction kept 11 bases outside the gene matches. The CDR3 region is CASSESSGAGGARTDTQYF. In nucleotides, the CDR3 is TGCGCCAGCAGTGAGTCGAGCGGGGCGGGGGGGGCTCGCACAGATACGCAGTATTTT.

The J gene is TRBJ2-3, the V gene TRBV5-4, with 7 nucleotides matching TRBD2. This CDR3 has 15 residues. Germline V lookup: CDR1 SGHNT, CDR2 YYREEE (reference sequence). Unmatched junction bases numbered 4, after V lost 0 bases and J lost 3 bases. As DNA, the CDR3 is TGTGCCAGCAGCTTGGGGGGGGGAAGGACAGATACGCAGTATTTT. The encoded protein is CASSLGGGRTDTQYF.

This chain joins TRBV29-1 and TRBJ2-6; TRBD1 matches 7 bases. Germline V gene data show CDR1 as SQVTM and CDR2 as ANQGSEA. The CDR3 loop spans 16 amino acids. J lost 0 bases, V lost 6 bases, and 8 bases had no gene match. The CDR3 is CSVRQGWGSGANVLTF. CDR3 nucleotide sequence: TGCAGCGTAAGACAGGGATGGGGCTCTGGGGCCAACGTCCTGACTTTC.

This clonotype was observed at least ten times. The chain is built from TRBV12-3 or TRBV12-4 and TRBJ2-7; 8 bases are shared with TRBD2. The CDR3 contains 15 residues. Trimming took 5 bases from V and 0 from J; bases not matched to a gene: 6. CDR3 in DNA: TGTGCCAGCAGTGTAACTAGCGGAAGCTCCTACGAGCAGTACTTC. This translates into CASSVTSGSSYEQYF.